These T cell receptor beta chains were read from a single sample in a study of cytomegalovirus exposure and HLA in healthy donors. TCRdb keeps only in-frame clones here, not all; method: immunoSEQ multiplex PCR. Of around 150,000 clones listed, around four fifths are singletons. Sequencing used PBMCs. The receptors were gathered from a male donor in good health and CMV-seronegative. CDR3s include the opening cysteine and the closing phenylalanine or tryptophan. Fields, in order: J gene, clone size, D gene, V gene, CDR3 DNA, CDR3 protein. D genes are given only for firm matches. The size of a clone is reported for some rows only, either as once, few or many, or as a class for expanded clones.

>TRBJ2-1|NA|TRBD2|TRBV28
TGTGCCAGCAGTCATCCAAGTTGGGAAGCGGGAGGGCCCCGAGTGCTCTTC
CASSHPSWEAGGPRVLF
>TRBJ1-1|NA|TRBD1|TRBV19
TGTGCCAGTAGTGTGGGACAGGGGGACACTGAAGCTTTCTTT
CASSVGQGDTEAFF
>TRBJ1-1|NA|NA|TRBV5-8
TGTGCCAGCAGCCCGGAGGGAGGGAACTTTATGAACACTGAAGCTTTCTTT
CASSPEGGNFMNTEAFF
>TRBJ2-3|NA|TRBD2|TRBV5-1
TGCGCCAGCAGCTTGACGGTAGCGGGAGAGGTTTCAGATACGCAGTATTTT
CASSLTVAGEVSDTQYF
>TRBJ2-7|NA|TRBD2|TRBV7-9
TGTTCCTCAATCGGGACTAGCGGGACCCACGAGCAGTACTTC
CSSIGTSGTHEQYF
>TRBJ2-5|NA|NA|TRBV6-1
TGTGCCAGCAGACCCCCGACAGGTCTGACCCAGTACTTC
CASRPPTGLTQYF
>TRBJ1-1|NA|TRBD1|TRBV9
TGTGCCAGCAGCGGGGGGACAGGGAAAAACGTGGACACTGAAGCTTTCTTT
CASSGGTGKNVDTEAFF
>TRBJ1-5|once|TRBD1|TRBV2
TGTGCCACGGGACAGGGAATACAGCCCCAGCATTTT
CATGQGIQPQHF
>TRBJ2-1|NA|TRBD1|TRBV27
TGTGCCAGCAGGCCGGGACAGGGGATGAATGAGCAGTTCTTC
CASRPGQGMNEQFF
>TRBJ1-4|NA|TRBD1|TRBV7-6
TGTGCCAGCAGCTCCTACAGGGGGGACAATGAAAAACTGTTTTTT
CASSSYRGDNEKLFF
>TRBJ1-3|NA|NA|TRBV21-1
TGTGCCAGCAGCCTTGGACACAGGGGTTCTGGAAACACCATATATTTT
CASSLGHRGSGNTIYF
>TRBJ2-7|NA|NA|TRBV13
TGTGCCAGCAGCGTATACGACTACGAGCAGTACTTC
CASSVYDYEQYF
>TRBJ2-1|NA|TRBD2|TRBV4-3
TGCGCCAGCAGCCAAGATCTGGCGGGAGGGAACAATGAGCAGTTCTTC
CASSQDLAGGNNEQFF
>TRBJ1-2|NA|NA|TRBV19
TGTGCCAGTAGTATAGAGCGGGTCGGGGGCTACACCTTC
CASSIERVGGYTF
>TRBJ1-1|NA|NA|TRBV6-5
TGTGCCAGCAGTTCCCCCGACAGCCGTGGCACTGAAGCTTTCTTT
CASSSPDSRGTEAFF
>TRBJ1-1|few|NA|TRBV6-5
TGTGCCAGCAGTTACTCGATTGGGGGGACCACTGAAGCTTTCTTT
CASSYSIGGTTEAFF
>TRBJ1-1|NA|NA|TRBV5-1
TGCGCCAGCAGCTTTCCAGGGGTGAACACTGAAGCTTTCTTT
CASSFPGVNTEAFF
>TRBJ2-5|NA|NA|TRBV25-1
TGTGCCAGCAGTGATCCAGACTACCAAGAGACCCAGTACTTC
CASSDPDYQETQYF
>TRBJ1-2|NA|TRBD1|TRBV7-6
TGTGCCAGCAGCAAGTGGACAGGGCGTCGGCGTGGCTACACCTTC
CASSKWTGRRRGYTF
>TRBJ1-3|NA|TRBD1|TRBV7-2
TGTGCCAGCAGCTTAGGGGGACAGGGGAGAGGAAACACCATATATTTT
CASSLGGQGRGNTIYF
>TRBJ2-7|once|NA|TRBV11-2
TGTGCCAGCAGCTTATCAGGGGTTGTGAACGAGCAGTACTTC
CASSLSGVVNEQYF
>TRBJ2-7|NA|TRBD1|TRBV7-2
TGTGCCAGCAGCTGGGGGACAGGGGTAAGGTCCTACGAGCAGTACTTC
CASSWGTGVRSYEQYF
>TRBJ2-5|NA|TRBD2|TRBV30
TGTGCCTGGAGTGTCGGACTAGCGGGACGGGAGACCCAGTACTTC
CAWSVGLAGRETQYF
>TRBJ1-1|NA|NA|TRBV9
TGTGCCAGCAGCAGACTGACAGGTTTGAACACTGAAGCTTTCTTT
CASSRLTGLNTEAFF
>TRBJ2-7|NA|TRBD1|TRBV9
TGTGCCAGCAGCGTAGACAGGGGCGCCCCATACTACGAGCAGTACTTC
CASSVDRGAPYYEQYF
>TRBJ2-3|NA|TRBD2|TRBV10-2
TGCGCCAGCCAGTTAGCGGGAGCGGCAGATACGCAGTATTTT
CASQLAGAADTQYF
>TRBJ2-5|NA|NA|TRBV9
TGTGCCAGCAGCCCTCCGTCGGCAGGGCTAGAGACCCAGTACTTC
CASSPPSAGLETQYF
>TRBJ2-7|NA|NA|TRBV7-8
TGTGCCAGCAGTAAACGAACAGAACCCGAGCAGTACTTC
CASSKRTEPEQYF
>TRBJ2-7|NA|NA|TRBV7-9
TGTGCCAGCAGCTTAGTAGTCCAGGCCGAGAGCTCCTACGAGCAGTACTTC
CASSLVVQAESSYEQYF
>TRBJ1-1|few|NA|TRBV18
TGTGCCAGCTCACCACAAGTACAGGGGAACACTGAAGCTTTCTTT
CASSPQVQGNTEAFF
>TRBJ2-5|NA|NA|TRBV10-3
TGTGCCATCAGTGAGTCGGGCGACCGAGAGACCCAGTACTTC
CAISESGDRETQYF
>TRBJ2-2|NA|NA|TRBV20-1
TGCAGTGCTAGACGGGCCGGGGAGCTGTTTTTT
CSARRAGELFF
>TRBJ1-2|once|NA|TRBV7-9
TGTGCCAGCAGCTCAAGACAGTTGGGCTACACCTTC
CASSSRQLGYTF
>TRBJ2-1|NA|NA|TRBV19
TGTGCCAGTAGTATAGGGCTTACCAATGAGCAGTTCTTC
CASSIGLTNEQFF
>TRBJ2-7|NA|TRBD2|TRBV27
TGTGCCAGCAGTGGTCCAGGTAGCGGGATATTCTACGAGCAGTACTTC
CASSGPGSGIFYEQYF
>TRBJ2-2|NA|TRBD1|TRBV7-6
TGTGCCAGCAGCTTTACAGGGGGGAAGGGCACCGGGGAGCTGTTTTTT
CASSFTGGKGTGELFF
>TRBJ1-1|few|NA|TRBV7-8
TGTGCCAGCAGCGCCACAGGGTTGCGCACTGAAGCTTTCTTT
CASSATGLRTEAFF
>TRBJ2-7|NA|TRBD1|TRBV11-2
TGTGCCGAGAGGGGGCGGTACTTC
CAERGRYF
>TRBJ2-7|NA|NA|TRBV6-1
TGTGCCAGCAGTGAATCAGTGGGACTGATCTCCTACGAGCAGTACTTC
CASSESVGLISYEQYF
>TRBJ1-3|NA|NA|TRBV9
TGTGCCAGCAGCCCCCCCGGGAGACCTGGAAACACCATATATTTT
CASSPPGRPGNTIYF
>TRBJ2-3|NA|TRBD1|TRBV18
TGTGCCAGCTCACCACGGGACAGTATAGATACGCAGTATTTT
CASSPRDSIDTQYF